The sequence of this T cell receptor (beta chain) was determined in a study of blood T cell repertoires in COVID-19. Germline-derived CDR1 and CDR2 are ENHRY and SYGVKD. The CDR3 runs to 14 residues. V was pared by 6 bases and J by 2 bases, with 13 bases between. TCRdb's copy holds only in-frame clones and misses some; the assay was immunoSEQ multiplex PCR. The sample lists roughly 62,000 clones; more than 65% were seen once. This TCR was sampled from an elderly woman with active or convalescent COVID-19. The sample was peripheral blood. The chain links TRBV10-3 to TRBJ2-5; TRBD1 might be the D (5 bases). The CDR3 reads CAIRAGLVQETQYF. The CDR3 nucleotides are TGTGCCATCAGGGCAGGGCTGGTACAAGAGACCCAGTACTTC.